This TCR beta chain originates from a study of cytotoxic CD8 clonotypes in ibrutinib-treated CLL. Sequencing used immunoSEQ multiplex PCR; TCRdb keeps in-frame clones, though not all of them. The sample lists around 140,000 clones; approximately 77% were seen once. Details on this clone: The target antigen is unknown.

Study-wide results and caveats: In sustained-remission versus progressing patients, sampling times differed.

Trimming removed 3 bases at V and 1 base at J, with 9 bases between. The CDR3 covers 14 residues. The germline V gene has CDR1 KGHSH and CDR2 LQKENI. The rearrangement links TRBV18 to TRBJ1-1, with D maybe TRBD1 (5 bases). The clonotype originates from a human donor with chronic lymphocytic leukemia. The specimen was PBMCs, collected after 12 months of ibrutinib treatment. Here the CDR3 reads CASSPGTGNTEAFF. The CDR3 DNA sequence: TGTGCCAGCTCACCTGGGACGGGGAACACTGAAGCTTTCTTT.